This T cell receptor beta chain originates from a study of T cell responses to AZD1222 COVID-19 vaccine. Whole-study results and caveats: Spike as a whole was targeted by vaccine-associated CD4 TCRs, dominant at 160-218 and 743-854. All repertoire sampling was performed exclusively after the peak T cell response. Following two doses of AZD1222, Spike-specific TCR breadth and depth rose.

This clone turned up a few times. Its antigen is as yet unknown. Sequencing used immunoSEQ multiplex PCR; TCRdb keeps in-frame clones, though not all of them. The table records tens of thousands of clones, around four fifths of them present only once. The receptor comes from an adult who received the AZD1222 COVID-19 vaccine. The sequences come from peripheral blood, collected 28 days after the second AZD1222 dose.

The CDR3 region is CASSPHRERYQETQYF. For the CDR3, the DNA is TGCGCCAGCAGCCCCCACAGGGAAAGGTACCAAGAGACCCAGTACTTC. The V gene is TRBV5-1, the J gene TRBJ2-5; tentatively, D is TRBD1 (6 bases). V was clipped by 4 bases and J by 0 bases, with 16 bases between them. The germline V gene has CDR1 SGHRS and CDR2 YFSETQ. This CDR3 has 16 residues.